This T cell receptor beta chain was documented in a study of T cell responses to AZD1222 COVID-19 vaccine. The data were produced by immunoSEQ multiplex PCR, yet TCRdb's version contains in-frame clones alone and is incomplete. The sample yields 120,000 to 150,000 clones, about 93% seen once. Study-wide results and limits: Seropositive at baseline were only five or six AZD1222 recipients. Repertoire sampling happened only post peak T cell response. Most donors were white British and more were female, and clonal diversity was possibly underestimated.

Germline V gives CDR1 SNHLY, CDR2 FYNNEI. Trimming shortened V by 6 bases and J by 10 bases, and 13 bases separated the two germline ends. The CDR3 runs 12 residues. About this clone itself: Its antigen is currently unknown.

The sequence was collected from an adult in good health. This rearrangement joins TRBV2 to TRBJ2-1; no clear D gene. This material consisted of peripheral blood, taken on day 0 of AZD1222 vaccination. CDR3 DNA sequence: TGTGCCAGCAGGAGACAAACGAGGGAGCAGTTCTTC. Its translation: CASRRQTREQFF.